Shown below are 19 T cell receptor beta chains from a single sample sequenced in a study of T cell clones after liver transplantation. The protocol was immunoSEQ multiplex PCR, while the TCRdb copy is restricted to in-frame clones and leaves out a portion. The table includes roughly 100,000 clones, 84% detected once. The sample consisted of CD4+ T cells from blood, taken approximately 50 months after liver transplant. The source of these receptors is a human patient who received a liver transplant. The graft donor may be the source of some T cells.

The count of this clone is one. The chain links TRBV5-1 to TRBJ1-2; a possible D gene is TRBD1 (6 bases). The V gene's germline CDR1 is SGHRS and CDR2 YFSETQ. Trimming removed 0 bases at V and 4 bases at J, with 16 bases between. The CDR3 is 16 amino acids. CDR3 nucleotides: TGCGCCAGCAGCTTGGCCGTGGGGGCTTCGGGCTATGGCTACACCTTC. Amino acids: CASSLAVGASGYGYTF.

The V and J genes are TRBV6-5 and TRBJ2-7; no clear D gene. This CDR3 spans 13 amino acids. With 6 bases removed from V and 5 bases from J, the gap between germline ends came to 14 bases. Germline assignment: CDR1 MNHEY and CDR2 SVGAGI. DNA of the CDR3: TGTGCCAGCAGCCCTGTCGTTCGCCACGAGCAGTACTTC. Translating gives CASSPVVRHEQYF.

This clone was recorded once. This chain uses TRBV28 with TRBJ1-2, with D hard to call. V lost 7 bases and J 4 bases, leaving 10 bases between the germline ends. The CDR3 extends over 12 amino acids. The germline V gene has CDR1 MDHEN and CDR2 SYDVKM. This CDR3 is CASTRTVYGYTF. The CDR3, as DNA: TGTGCCAGCACTAGGACGGTCTATGGCTACACCTTC.

This clone has only one observation. The rearrangement joins TRBV27 to TRBJ2-6, with a possible D match to TRBD1 (6 bases). This CDR3 has 15 residues. The V gene's germline CDR1 is MNHEY and CDR2 SMNVEV (reference sequence). V lost 5 bases and J lost 1, with 9 bases in between. The CDR3 sequence is CASSVQGSGANVLTF. The CDR3 DNA reads as TGTGCCAGCAGTGTACAGGGATCTGGGGCCAACGTCCTGACTTTC. The full variable domain, in which reference TRBV27 and TRBJ2-6 provide the parts outside the CDR3, is EAQVTQNPRYLITVTGKKLTVTCSQNMNHEYMSWYRQDPGLGLRQIYYSMNVEVTDKGDVPEGYKVSRKEKRNFPLILESPSPNQTSLYFCASSVQGSGANVLTFGAGSRLTVL.

V is TRBV5-1 and J is TRBJ2-7, with D maybe TRBD2 (7 bases). CDR1 is SGHRS, CDR2 YFSETQ, per germline. Trimming pared 6 bases from V and 7 bases from J, leaving 11 bases between. The CDR3 has 11 residues. The CDR3 loop reads CASKRGGEQYF. In DNA, the CDR3 is TGCGCCAGCAAAAGGGGGGGGGAGCAGTACTTC.

V usage is TRBV30 and J usage is TRBJ1-5, with 9 bases lining up with TRBD1. V gave up 4 bases and J gave up 4 bases; unmatched junction bases: 2. The CDR3 is 13 amino acids. Germline loops: CDR1 GTSNPN, CDR2 SVGIG (reference sequence). CDR3: CAWKGQGNQPQHF. The CDR3 nucleotides read TGTGCCTGGAAGGGACAGGGTAATCAGCCCCAGCATTTT.

V and J are TRBV5-4 and TRBJ2-4; 9 nucleotides agree with TRBD1. This CDR3 contains 16 residues. The V gene end was trimmed by 2 bases and the J gene end by 2 bases; junction bases not matched to a gene: 5. Germline CDR1 SGHNT, CDR2 YYREEE (reference sequence). CDR3 loop: CASSLGTGKTKNIQYF. The DNA of the CDR3 is TGTGCCAGCAGCTTAGGGACAGGGAAAACCAAAAACATTCAGTACTTC.

This chain uses TRBV29-1 with TRBJ2-1; the match to TRBD2 covers 8 bases. CDR1 is SQVTM and CDR2 is ANQGSEA in the germline V gene. The CDR3 consists of 14 residues. J lost 3 bases, V lost 3 bases, and 4 bases had no gene match. DNA of the CDR3: TGCAGCGTTGAGCGCGGGGGGCGCTACAATGAGCAGTTCTTC. Translated: CSVERGGRYNEQFF.

The V and J genes are TRBV27 and TRBJ2-7; 7 bases fit TRBD2. J lost 5 bases, V lost 4 bases, and 23 bases had no gene match. CDR1 and CDR2 (germline): MNHEY, SMNVEV (reference sequence). CDR3 length: 19 residues. The CDR3 here is CASSSAPGSGPGRVHEQYF. In DNA, the CDR3 is TGTGCCAGCAGTTCCGCCCCGGGTAGCGGGCCTGGGCGGGTCCACGAGCAGTACTTC.

The sample holds a few counts of this clone. V usage is TRBV7-3 and J usage is TRBJ1-1; 9 positions match TRBD1. The CDR3 sequence is 15 residues long. V was clipped by 5 bases and J by 1 base; unmatched bases: 5. The germline V gene encodes CDR1 SGHTA and CDR2 FQGTGA. The CDR3 region has the DNA TGTGCCAGCAGCCCACAGGGGGCCGGGAACACTGAAGCTTTCTTT. Protein sequence: CASSPQGAGNTEAFF.

The chain has TRBV25-1 and TRBJ1-3; D gene ambiguous. V lost 5 bases and J lost 0, with 14 bases in between. CDR1 and CDR2 from the germline V gene are MGHDK and SYGVNS. This CDR3 has 16 amino acids. As DNA, the CDR3 is TGTGCCAGCAGTAATAAGGGCCCAAACTCTGGAAACACCATATATTTT. This encodes CASSNKGPNSGNTIYF.

CDR3: CASSQAKGGAFF. The CDR3, as DNA: TGTGCCAGCAGCCAAGCGAAGGGTGGGGCTTTCTTT. The rearrangement links TRBV14 to TRBJ1-1; D gene uncertain. The CDR3 spans 12 residues. V gave up 1 base and J gave up 11 bases, with 11 bases separating them. Germline CDR1 reads SGHDN; CDR2 reads FVKESK.

J is TRBJ1-1 and V is TRBV6-1; TRBD1 might be the D (6 bases). Germline V gene data show CDR1 as MNHNS and CDR2 as SASEGT. This CDR3 comprises 11 residues. Deletions cut 6 bases from V and 10 bases from J, with 12 bases between. The CDR3 DNA reads TGTGCCAGCAGACCGGGGGCGGGAGCTTTCTTT. It encodes CASRPGAGAFF.

The V call is TRBV4-1, the J call TRBJ1-1; D remains ambiguous. This CDR3 is built from 14 residues. V lost 2 bases and J 4 bases, leaving 11 bases between the germline ends. Germline CDR1 and CDR2: MGHRA and YSYEKL. The CDR3 region is CASSQPYGTTEAFF. CDR3 bases: TGCGCCAGCAGCCAACCTTATGGTACCACTGAAGCTTTCTTT.

This clone has a single count. The chain combines TRBV7-2 with TRBJ2-2, with 9 positions matching TRBD1. The CDR3 sequence is 14 residues long. Trimming cost V 8 bases and J 3 bases; bases outside gene matches: 4. The germline CDR1 and CDR2 sequences are SGHTA and FQGNSA. The CDR3 nucleotides read TGTGCCAGCCGTGGACAGGGGTACACCGGGGAGCTGTTTTTT. Protein: CASRGQGYTGELFF.

The rearrangement links TRBV5-1 to TRBJ2-1, with TRBD1 matching 11 bases. Germline loops: CDR1 SGHRS, CDR2 YFSETQ. The trim removed 4 bases at V and 7 bases at J, leaving 7 bases unmatched. CDR3 size: 15 residues. The CDR3 is CASSRGTGGSNEQFF. The CDR3 region has the DNA TGCGCCAGCAGCCGGGGGACAGGGGGTTCAAATGAGCAGTTCTTC.

The rearrangement links TRBV27 to TRBJ2-5, with 11 bases lining up with TRBD1. Germline V gene lookup returns CDR1 MNHEY and CDR2 SMNVEV (reference sequence). Germline trimming cut 0 bases from V and 7 bases from J; bases unmatched to any gene: 7. The CDR3 length is 16 residues. The CDR3 DNA reads TGTGCCAGCAGTTTATCGGGACAGGGACAGGGGGGGACCCAGTACTTC. Translated: CASSLSGQGQGGTQYF.

The chain employs TRBV7-3 and TRBJ1-6, with D uncertain. The germline gives CDR1 SGHTA, CDR2 FQGTGA. The CDR3 is 16 amino acids. Between the trimmed V and J ends, which lost 3 bases and 7 bases, there was a span of 16 bases. CDR3 loop: CASSFRVPNLNSPLHF. DNA of the CDR3: TGTGCCAGCAGCTTTCGAGTCCCCAATCTGAATTCACCCCTCCACTTT. Full variable domain (outside the CDR3, taken from reference TRBV7-3 and TRBJ1-6): GAGVSQTPSNKVTEKGKYVELRCDPISGHTALYWYRQSLGQGPEFLIYFQGTGAADDSGLPNDRFFAVRPEGSVSTLKIQRTERGDSAVYLCASSFRVPNLNSPLHFGNGTRLTVT.

This clone was seen once. The rearrangement links TRBV28 to TRBJ2-7; a weak D match, TRBD2 (6 bases). Trimming pared 6 bases from V and 4 bases from J, leaving 16 bases between. This CDR3 region has 14 residues. The germline CDR1 and CDR2 sequences are MDHEN and SYDVKM. CDR3 in DNA: TGTGCCAGCAGGTTTCCGGGGGAAAGGTACGAGCAGTACTTC. The encoded protein is CASRFPGERYEQYF.